This TCR beta chain was identified during a study of cytomegalovirus exposure and HLA in healthy donors. Study findings and constraints: High sensitivity and specificity were reportedly achieved when the classifier diagnosed cytomegalovirus status. The authors excluded some V segments, including TRBV6-2 and TRBV6-3, as indistinguishable.

At sampling all donors were nominally healthy, likely with unrecorded immune exposures. CDR1 and CDR2 (germline): MNHEY, SVGAGI. The germline V and J ends were trimmed by 8 bases and 0 bases, with 16 bases remaining between them. The CDR3 loop spans 15 amino acids. Primers included in the PCR were 60 Vbeta and 13 Jbeta primers. Method: immunoSEQ multiplex PCR; TCRdb's copy keeps in-frame clones and lacks some. The sample has about 140,000 clones, 61% seen once. Concerning this clone: Its target is not known.

The source of this sequence is a male donor in good health and CMV-seronegative. This chain connects TRBV6-5 to TRBJ1-1; TRBD1 might be the D (6 bases). The sample was PBMCs. The CDR3 protein is CASGLDRSLNTEAFF. The CDR3 bases are TGTGCCAGCGGACTTGACAGGTCCCTGAACACTGAAGCTTTCTTT.